The present TCR beta chain was sequenced within a study of CD8+CD57+ T cells in acquired aplastic anemia. As for the study in general: The mean DNA yield obtained from sorted CD4+ and CD8+ cells came to about 3.2 ug.

Sequenced patients had shown CD8+CD57+ cell expansion by flow cytometry. Genomic DNA templated the TCR beta VDJ and CDR3 profiling. Each CDR3 protein is one row after TCRdb ran MiXCR on the reads. The sample holds more than 150,000 distinct CDR3 sequences, about half seen once. Trimming left V 4 bases short and J 4 bases short, with 14 bases between. Per germline, CDR1 SNHLY and CDR2 FYNNEI. This CDR3 spans 15 amino acids. The chain employs TRBV2 and TRBJ2-1; no firm D call. Source material: sorted CD4+, CD8+, or CD8+CD57+ T cells (not recorded which) from PBMCs. The receptor's source is a human donor with aplastic anemia. CDR3 protein: CASSGNLPRYNEQFF. CDR3 in DNA: TGTGCCAGCAGTGGTAACCTTCCTCGGTACAATGAGCAGTTCTTC. The variable domain in full, with the rest retrieved from reference TRBV2 and TRBJ2-1, is EPEVTQTPSHQVTQMGQEVILRCVPISNHLYFYWYRQILGQKVEFLVSFYNNEISEKSEIFDDQFSVERPDGSNFTLKIRSTKLEDSAMYFCASSGNLPRYNEQFFGPGTRLTVL.